This TCR beta chain was sequenced in a study of control samples from healthy donors and cancer patients. Clones were sequenced by immunoSEQ multiplex PCR, and TCRdb holds only the in-frame ones, with some missing. The data show roughly 190,000 clones, and the top ten clones hold under 2.5%. The V and J ends lost 2 bases and 2 bases respectively, with 11 bases between them. Germline lookup yields CDR1 MNHEY and CDR2 SMNVEV (reference sequence). This CDR3 comprises 15 residues. J is TRBJ2-3 and V is TRBV27, with unresolved D. The TCR originated in a woman younger than 45 in good health. Sequencing was done on a sample of blood. In DNA, the CDR3 is TGTGCCAGCAGTTTAGTAAGAGCCGCCACAGATACGCAGTATTTT. Amino acids: CASSLVRAATDTQYF.